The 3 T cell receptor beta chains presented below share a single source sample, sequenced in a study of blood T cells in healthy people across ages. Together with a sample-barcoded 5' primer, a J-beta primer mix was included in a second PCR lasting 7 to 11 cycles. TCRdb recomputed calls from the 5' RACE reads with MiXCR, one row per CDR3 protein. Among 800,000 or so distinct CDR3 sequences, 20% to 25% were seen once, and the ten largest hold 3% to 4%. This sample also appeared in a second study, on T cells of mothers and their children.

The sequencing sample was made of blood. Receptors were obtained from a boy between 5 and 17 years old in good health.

Written as DNA, the CDR3 is TGTGCCAGCAGGTCTTGGGGATACGAGCAGTACTTC. Protein product: CASRSWGYEQYF. J is TRBJ2-7 and V is TRBV28; D unclear. V lost 6 bases and J lost 4, with 10 bases in between. This CDR3 has 12 residues. Germline V lookup: CDR1 MDHEN, CDR2 SYDVKM.

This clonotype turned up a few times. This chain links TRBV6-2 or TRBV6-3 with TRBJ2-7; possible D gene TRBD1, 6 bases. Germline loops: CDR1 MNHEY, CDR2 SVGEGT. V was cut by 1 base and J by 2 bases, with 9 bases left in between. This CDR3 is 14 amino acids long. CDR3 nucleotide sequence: TGTGCCAGCAGTTACTGGACAGTGGCCTACGAGCAGTACTTC. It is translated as CASSYWTVAYEQYF.

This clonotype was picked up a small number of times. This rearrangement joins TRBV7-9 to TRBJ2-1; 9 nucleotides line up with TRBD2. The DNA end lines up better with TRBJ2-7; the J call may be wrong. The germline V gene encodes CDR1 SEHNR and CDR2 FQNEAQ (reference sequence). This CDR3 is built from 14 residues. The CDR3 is CASSNEGGRDEQYF. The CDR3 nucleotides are TGTGCCAGCTCCAACGAGGGCGGGAGGGACGAGCAGTACTTC.